The 9 T cell receptor beta chains presented below share a single source sample, sequenced in a study of cytomegalovirus exposure and HLA in healthy donors. The study ran its PCR with 60 Vbeta and 13 Jbeta primers. Sequenced by immunoSEQ multiplex PCR; TCRdb stores in-frame clones only, minus some. The table shows about 130,000 clones, with approximately 85% occurring only once. What was sequenced was PBMCs. The source of these receptors is a woman in her twenties or thirties in good health and CMV-seropositive.

The chain has TRBV10-3 and TRBJ2-3; 12 bases are a match to TRBD2. V dropped 0 bases and J dropped 6; count of bases not matched to a gene: 10. The CDR3 has 18 amino acids. The germline CDR1 and CDR2 sequences are ENHRY and SYGVKD. In DNA, the CDR3 is TGTGCCATCAGTGAGTCGAGGCTAGCGGGGGGGCCAGGGGATACGCAGTATTTT. Translating gives CAISESRLAGGPGDTQYF.

This chain joins TRBV5-8 and TRBJ1-2; unclear D gene. Germline CDR1 and CDR2: SGHTS and YDEGEE. Trimming cost V 0 bases and J 1 base, with 13 bases left between them. This CDR3 comprises 16 residues. The CDR3 region is CASSLAEEEVNYGYTF. The CDR3 DNA reads as TGTGCCAGCAGCTTGGCCGAGGAGGAAGTTAACTATGGCTACACCTTC.

V is TRBV18 and J is TRBJ2-5; D might be TRBD2 (5 bases). The CDR3 sequence is 16 residues long. Germline assignment: CDR1 KGHSH and CDR2 LQKENI. With 2 bases removed from V and 6 bases from J, the gap between germline ends came to 19 bases. CDR3 in amino acids: CASSPGPPTGEKTQYF. CDR3 sequence (DNA): TGTGCCAGCTCACCAGGTCCCCCTACTGGGGAGAAGACCCAGTACTTC. The complete variable domain, with remaining parts taken from reference TRBV18 and TRBJ2-5, reads NAGVMQNPRHLVRRRGQEARLRCSPMKGHSHVYWYRQLPEEGLKFMVYLQKENIIDESGMPKERFSAEFPKEGPSILRIQQVVRGDSAAYFCASSPGPPTGEKTQYFGPGTRLLVL.

This clone appeared once. The chain uses TRBV5-1 and TRBJ2-1; 11 nucleotides match TRBD2. After removal of 4 bases from V and 7 bases from J, the junction contained 7 bases not matched to a gene. Germline assignment: CDR1 SGHRS and CDR2 YFSETQ. The CDR3 is 15 residues long. CDR3 residues: CASSPLAGGPNEQFF. Written as DNA, the CDR3 is TGCGCCAGCAGCCCCTTAGCGGGAGGGCCGAATGAGCAGTTCTTC.

The V gene is TRBV18, the J gene TRBJ2-7, with D possibly matching TRBD1 (8 bases). The CDR3 totals 14 residues. Trimming left V 1 base short and J 5 bases short, with 12 bases between. Looked up from germline, CDR1 is KGHSH and CDR2 is LQKENI. The CDR3 region has the DNA TGTGCCAGCTCACCACTCACAGGGGGGGACGAGCAGTACTTC. Amino acid sequence: CASSPLTGGDEQYF. Using reference TRBV18 and TRBJ2-7 for the parts outside the CDR3, the full variable domain is NAGVMQNPRHLVRRRGQEARLRCSPMKGHSHVYWYRQLPEEGLKFMVYLQKENIIDESGMPKERFSAEFPKEGPSILRIQQVVRGDSAAYFCASSPLTGGDEQYFGPGTRLTVT.

The J gene is TRBJ1-1, the V gene TRBV11-2; D is unclear. Per the germline V gene, CDR1 is SGHAT and CDR2 is FQNNGV. The CDR3 has 16 residues. V was trimmed by 2 bases and J by 0 bases, leaving 13 bases between them. CDR3 sequence: CASSLFSVLLNTEAFF. The CDR3 region has the DNA TGTGCCAGCAGCTTATTCTCGGTCCTCCTGAACACTGAAGCTTTCTTT.

This clone was seen just once. The chain couples TRBV7-9 to TRBJ2-5; D may be TRBD2 (6 bases). V lost 5 bases and J 4 bases, leaving 11 bases between the germline ends. The CDR3 runs to 13 residues. The V gene's germline CDR1 is SEHNR and CDR2 FQNEAQ (reference sequence). DNA of the CDR3: TGTGCCAGCAGCCTTACTAGCACAGAGACCCAGTACTTC. It codes for CASSLTSTETQYF.

This clone occurred once. V gene TRBV29-1 combines with J gene TRBJ1-6; 11 bases agree with TRBD1. The CDR3 consists of 14 residues. J gave up 8 bases and V 6 bases, and 6 bases lay outside the gene matches. CDR1 is SQVTM, CDR2 ANQGSEA, per germline. The CDR3 protein is CSVRTGGEDSPLHF. CDR3 DNA sequence: TGCAGCGTCCGGACAGGGGGCGAGGATTCACCCCTCCACTTT.

The chain links TRBV6-4 to TRBJ2-2, with TRBD2 identical over 8 bases. V dropped 0 bases and J dropped 4; count of bases not matched to a gene: 1. Germline loops: CDR1 MRHNA, CDR2 SNTAGT. CDR3 length: 15 residues. The CDR3 region is CASSDSSGSTGELFF. For the CDR3, the DNA is TGTGCCAGCAGTGACTCGAGCGGGAGCACCGGGGAGCTGTTTTTT.